This T cell receptor beta chain stems from a study of T cells in Graves' hyperthyroidism and ophthalmopathy. Findings and limits, study-wide: Onset of ophthalmopathy came a median 6.5 months after the model predicted it. Blood samples included most of the expanded thyroid clonotypes exceeding 0.001.

Only a few counts were recorded for this clonotype. The antigen remains unidentified. Diagnoses used clinical symptoms, serum thyroxine and TRAb, thyroid ultrasound and orbital computed tomography. TCR beta CDR3 regions were amplified from RNA. With the HTBI primer set, the TCR CDR3 went through a first round of RT-PCR. TCRdb analysed the multiplex PCR reads with MiXCR anew, one entry per CDR3 protein. The repertoire holds about 290,000 distinct CDR3 sequences, roughly an eighth seen once, with roughly 7.9% in the top ten. Specimen: blood. The receptor comes from a woman in her thirties or forties with Graves' hyperthyroidism.

The CDR3 coding sequence is TGTGCCAGCAGTTACTCGAGGGCAGTAGGTGGCTACACCTTC. Protein: CASSYSRAVGGYTF. This chain connects TRBV6-5 to TRBJ1-2, with D uncertain. The CDR3 is 14 residues long. Germline loops: CDR1 MNHEY, CDR2 SVGAGI. Trimming stripped 0 bases from V and 7 bases from J, with 12 bases between.